The 4 T cell receptor beta chains below were found in one sample sequenced in a study of T cells in tuberculosis. The method was immunoSEQ multiplex PCR; TCRdb's version includes in-frame clones alone and lacks a portion of them. The sample has tens of thousands of clones; nearly 95% are singletons. Sequenced input: PBMCs. Receptor source: a donor between 10 and 35 years old with latent tuberculosis or without tuberculosis infection.

J is TRBJ1-1 and V is TRBV5-6; TRBD1 might be the D (6 bases). The CDR3 sequence is 15 residues long. Germline CDR1 SGHDT, CDR2 YYEEEE. Trimming cost V 0 bases and J 3 bases, with 12 bases left between them. CDR3: CASSLGGRGYTEAFF. For the CDR3, the DNA is TGTGCCAGCAGCTTGGGGGGCAGGGGCTACACTGAAGCTTTCTTT.

The gene calls are TRBV5-1 and TRBJ2-1, with 10 bases matching TRBD2. V gave up 4 bases and J gave up 0 bases; unmatched junction bases: 4. Germline assignment: CDR1 SGHRS and CDR2 YFSETQ. The CDR3 has 16 residues. CDR3 coding DNA: TGCGCCAGCAGCGTACTAGCGGGGCGCTCCTACAATGAGCAGTTCTTC. It codes for CASSVLAGRSYNEQFF.

On this clone itself: Sequence at one end of the junction differs from germline and may be a read error. The chain joins TRBV19 to TRBJ1-2; D call uncertain. The CDR3 has 12 residues. Germline V gene lookup returns CDR1 LNHDA and CDR2 SQIVND (reference sequence). The CDR3, as DNA: TGTGCCAGTAGTATAGGAGTACGGCCGAGCGCCTTC. It yields the protein CASSIGVRPSAF.

The chain couples TRBV20-1 to TRBJ2-3, with D unclear. Germline-derived CDR1 and CDR2 are DFQATT and SNEGSKA (reference sequence). V was pared by 8 bases and J by 1 base, with 7 bases between. The CDR3 extends over 11 amino acids. CDR3 protein: CSYTRTDTQYF. In DNA form, the CDR3 reads TGCAGTTACACCCGCACAGATACGCAGTATTTT.